This TCR beta chain was recorded in a study of blood T cell repertoires in COVID-19 (dated by TCRdb to 2018 to 2021). For the study in its entirety: The collaborator samples originated in the United States, Italy and Spain and spanned the acute and convalescent phases of COVID-19. The prospective study material was composed of cDNA or gDNA derived from T cells, B-cell-depleted T cells, or PBMCs. Deeply sampled blood TCRbeta repertoires from subjects exposed to, actively infected with, or recovered from COVID-19 were included in the dataset. The repertoires were made available in a free public database intended to serve as a resource for research on the immune response to SARS-CoV-2. The samples were drawn from two sources: the first 160 participants of the ongoing ImmuneRACE study, and 1,000 to 1,500 subjects contributed by 6 global collaborators. Sample metadata almost always included a de-identified subject ID, COVID-19 status, age in years and sex. Where available, HLA class I and class II types were taken from metadata supplied by the sample provider and were not determined by assay-based typing.

Collaborating institutions collected whole blood in K2EDTA tubes following their own protocols. For TCRbeta analysis, collaborators shipped samples in one of three forms: frozen whole blood, isolated PBMCs, or DNA extracted from either of those sample types. What the study reported, not specific to this receptor: Clinical and demographic metadata were provided uncurated, with the amount varying by source and participant.

TCRbeta CDR3 regions were amplified from genomic DNA by means of the immunoSEQ Assay, a bias-controlled multiplex PCR. The authors' pipeline ran thus. The number of nucleated cells in each sample was estimated from the amplification of reference gene primers within the assay. To quantify the absolute abundance of each unique TCRbeta CDR3 rearrangement, sequence reads were collapsed and filtered. For each sample, productive Simpson clonality was calculated by taking the square root of Simpson's diversity index across productive rearrangements. TCRdb holds this immuneACCESS table with in-frame rearrangements only. Some clones are missing; in checked studies, unresolved V genes explain under half, and the rest has no known cause. The V and J calls and clone size are taken from that table; D and trimming were inferred from the DNA. Across this sample there are about 260,000 clones, with around four fifths seen only once. Roughly 4% of the sample is taken by the ten largest.

V is clipped by 8 bases and J by 1 base, and the sequence between their germline boundaries is 17 bases long. The CDR3 spans 15 residues, from the cysteine through the phenylalanine. Only the CDR3 DNA stays, 45 bases, in frame from base 1. As encoded in the germline V gene (reference sequence), CDR1 is MNHNY while CDR2 is SVGAGI. As concerns this clone: It has no known antigen specificity. It has no much larger one-base neighbor in the sample; base qualities were not kept.

The rearranged segments are TRBV6-6 and TRBJ1-1; a weak D assignment points to TRBD1 (6 bases agree). Sequencing was done on a sample of peripheral blood. This receptor was obtained from a man aged 55-75 years with acute or convalescent COVID-19. The nucleotide sequence reads TGTGCCAGCGCATCCTGGGGGCAGCCGAACACTGAAGCTTTCTTT. It codes for CASASWGQPNTEAFF.